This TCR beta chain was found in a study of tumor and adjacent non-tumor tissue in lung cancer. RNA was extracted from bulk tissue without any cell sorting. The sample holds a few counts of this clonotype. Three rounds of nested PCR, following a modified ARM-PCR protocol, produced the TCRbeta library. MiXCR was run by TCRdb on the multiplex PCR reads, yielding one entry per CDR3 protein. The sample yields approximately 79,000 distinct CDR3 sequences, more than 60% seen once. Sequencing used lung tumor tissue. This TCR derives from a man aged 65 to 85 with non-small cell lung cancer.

CDR3: CASSFLRGGQETQYF. Here the CDR3 DNA reads TGTGCCAGCAGTTTCCTCCGGGGTGGGCAAGAGACCCAGTACTTC. The chain is built from TRBV28 and TRBJ2-5; perhaps TRBD2 as D (5 bases). Trimming took off 3 bases at V and 2 bases at J, with 13 bases between the two ends. Germline-derived CDR1 and CDR2 are MDHEN and SYDVKM. The CDR3 length is 15 residues.